Listed here is a single T cell receptor (beta chain). Its antigen is still unknown. The data stem from a study of shared clonotypes between healthy human individuals. For the study at large: The people who gave samples were a couple of women and three men aged 18 to 49. Every donor yielded three CD4 naive, three CD4 memory, two CD8 naive and one CD8 memory plate.

Overall study results and limits: A handful of donors held about 5% of naive CD4 clonotypes in common. What naive subsets generally showed was a larger estimated richness than memory subsets showed.

The V gene's germline CDR1 is SEHNR and CDR2 FQNEAQ (reference sequence). This CDR3 is 16 amino acids long. The J segment lost 7 bases and the V segment lost 3 bases, leaving 7 bases of the junction unmatched. Only in-frame clones appear in the TCRdb table, and some are missing; sequencing was by immunoSEQ multiplex PCR. The data contain about 710,000 clones, about 80% of them singletons. The receptor comes from a woman aged 30 to 39 in good health. V usage is TRBV7-9 and J usage is TRBJ2-1, with 12 bases identical to TRBD2. The sequenced material came from memory CD4+ T cells sorted from blood. Subset described: CD45RA-negative fraction. The chain's CDR3 is CASSFARLAGVNEQFF. As DNA, the CDR3 is TGTGCCAGCAGCTTTGCTCGACTAGCGGGAGTGAATGAGCAGTTCTTC.